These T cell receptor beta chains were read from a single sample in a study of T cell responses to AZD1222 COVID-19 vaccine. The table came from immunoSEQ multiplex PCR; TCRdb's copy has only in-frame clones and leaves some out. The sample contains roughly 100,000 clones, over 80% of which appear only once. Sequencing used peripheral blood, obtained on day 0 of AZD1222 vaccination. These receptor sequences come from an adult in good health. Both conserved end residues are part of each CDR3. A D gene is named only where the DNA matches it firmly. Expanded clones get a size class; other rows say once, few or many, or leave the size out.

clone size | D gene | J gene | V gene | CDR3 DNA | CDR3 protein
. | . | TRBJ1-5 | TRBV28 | TGTGCCAGCAGGAGGCGGTCGGGCAGGGTCGGAAATCAGCCCCAGCATTTT | CASRRRSGRVGNQPQHF
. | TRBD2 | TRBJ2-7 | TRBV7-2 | TGTGCCAGCAGCGCGACTAGCGGGATTGGAGAGCAGTACTTC | CASSATSGIGEQYF
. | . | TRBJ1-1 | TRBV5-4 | TGTGCCAGCAGCCGCCCCTCCGGGGGCAACACTGAAGCTTTCTTT | CASSRPSGGNTEAFF
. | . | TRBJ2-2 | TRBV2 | TGTGCCAGCAAGGAGCGTAGCGTGAACACCGGGGAGCTGTTTTTT | CASKERSVNTGELFF
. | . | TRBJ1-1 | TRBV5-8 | TGTGCCAGCAGTCGGAGGGTCGGGAACACTGAAGCTTTCTTT | CASSRRVGNTEAFF
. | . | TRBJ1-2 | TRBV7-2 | TGTGCCAGCAGCTTAGAAGTTTCGGCCTCTTATGGCTACACCTTC | CASSLEVSASYGYTF
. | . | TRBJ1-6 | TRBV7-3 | TGTGCCAGCAGCTTAATGGCAGGCTATAATTCACCCCTCCACTTT | CASSLMAGYNSPLHF
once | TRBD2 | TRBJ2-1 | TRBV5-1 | TGCGCCAGCAGCTTGTCCGTGGGAGGGGTTAGGTTCTTC | CASSLSVGGVRFF
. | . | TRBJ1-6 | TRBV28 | TGTGCCAGCAGTTTCATAAATTCACCCCTCCACTTT | CASSFINSPLHF
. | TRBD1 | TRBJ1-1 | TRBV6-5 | TGTGCCAGCAGGGAGGACAGGCGAATAAACACTGAAGCTTTCTTT | CASREDRRINTEAFF
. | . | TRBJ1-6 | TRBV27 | TGTGCCAGCAGTCCACCACCGGACTTGGTGTCACCCCTCCACTTT | CASSPPPDLVSPLHF
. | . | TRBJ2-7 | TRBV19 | TGTGCCAGTAGCCCACAGGGTGGCTACGAGCAGTACTTC | CASSPQGGYEQYF
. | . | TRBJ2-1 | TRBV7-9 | TGTGCCAGCAGCTTAGGTACTGCGGGGCGCGATGAGCAGTTCTTC | CASSLGTAGRDEQFF
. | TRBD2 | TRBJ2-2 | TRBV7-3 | TGTGCCAGCAGCTTGGGCCCCATGGGACTAGCGGGCGGGGAGCTGTTTTTT | CASSLGPMGLAGGELFF
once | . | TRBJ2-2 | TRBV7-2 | TGTGCCAGCAGCTTAAGTCTAGCTTCCACCGGGGAGCTGTTTTTT | CASSLSLASTGELFF
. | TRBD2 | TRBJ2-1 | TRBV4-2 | TGTGCCAGCAGGAGAGGGACTAGCGGGAGTTTGGGCTACAATGAGCAGTTCTTC | CASRRGTSGSLGYNEQFF
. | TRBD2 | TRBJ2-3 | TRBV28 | TGTGCCAGCAGCCCGACTAGCTCGATCCACACAGATACGCAGTATTTT | CASSPTSSIHTDTQYF
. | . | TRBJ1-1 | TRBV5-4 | TGTGCCAGCAGCTTGGGGGGGGAGGAATTGGACACTGAAGCTTTCTTT | CASSLGGEELDTEAFF
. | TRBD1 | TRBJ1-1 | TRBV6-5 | TGTGCCAGCAGAACCGACAGGGTGAACACTGAAGCTTTCTTT | CASRTDRVNTEAFF
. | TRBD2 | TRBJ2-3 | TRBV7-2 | TGTGCCAGCAGCTACCGACTAGCGGGAGAACTGGATACGCAGTATTTT | CASSYRLAGELDTQYF
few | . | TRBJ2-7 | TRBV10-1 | TGCGCCAGCAGTGTAGGGAGCTACGAGCAGTACTTC | CASSVGSYEQYF
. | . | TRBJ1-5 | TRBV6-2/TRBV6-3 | TGTGCCAGCAGCACTCTTATGAGGTCTCAGCCCCAGCATTTT | CASSTLMRSQPQHF
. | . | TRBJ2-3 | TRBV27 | TGTGCCAGCAGTCTTCGGACTCTTAGCACAGATACGCAGTATTTT | CASSLRTLSTDTQYF
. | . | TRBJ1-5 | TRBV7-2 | TGTGCCAGCAGCTTGTGGGAGGGCGGTCAGCCCCAGCATTTT | CASSLWEGGQPQHF
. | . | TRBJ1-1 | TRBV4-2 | TGTGCCAGCAGCCAAGGGGACGGCGTGAACACTGAAGCTTTCTTT | CASSQGDGVNTEAFF
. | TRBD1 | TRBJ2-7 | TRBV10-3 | TGTGCCATCAGTAAGGGTTCGGGACAGGTCTCCTACGAGCAGTACTTC | CAISKGSGQVSYEQYF
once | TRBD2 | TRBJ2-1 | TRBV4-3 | TGCGCCAGCAGCCAAGATACGATTTGGGCTAGCGGGAGCAATGAGCAGTTCTTC | CASSQDTIWASGSNEQFF
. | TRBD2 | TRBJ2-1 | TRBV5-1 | TGCGCCAGCAGCGCCCTACACGGGACTATCAGGAATGAGCAGTTCTTC | CASSALHGTIRNEQFF
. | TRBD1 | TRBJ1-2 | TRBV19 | TGTGCCAGTAGTCTACGGACAGGGCCCTATGGCTACACCTTC | CASSLRTGPYGYTF
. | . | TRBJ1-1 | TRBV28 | TGTGCCAGCAGCGATTATACTGAAGCTTTCTTT | CASSDYTEAFF
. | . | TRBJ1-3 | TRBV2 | TGTGCCAGCAGTGGGCAGTTCTCTGGAAACACCATATATTTT | CASSGQFSGNTIYF
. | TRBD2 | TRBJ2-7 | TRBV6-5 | TGTGCCATCCTACTTGCCGGGACTACCATCTACGAGCAGTACTTC | CAILLAGTTIYEQYF
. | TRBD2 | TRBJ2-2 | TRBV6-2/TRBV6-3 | TGTGCCAGCAGCCGCCTAGCGGGGGGGGAGCTGTTTTTT | CASSRLAGGELFF
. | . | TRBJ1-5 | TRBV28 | TGTGCCAGCAGTTTGACAGCCACTATCAATCAGCCCCAGCATTTT | CASSLTATINQPQHF
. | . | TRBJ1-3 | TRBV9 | TGTGCCAGCAGCCCGGACCCAGGGTCACTCGGAAACACCATATATTTT | CASSPDPGSLGNTIYF
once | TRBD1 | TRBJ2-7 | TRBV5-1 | TGCGCCAGCAGCTTCGGACAGGGGAATGAGCAGTACTTC | CASSFGQGNEQYF
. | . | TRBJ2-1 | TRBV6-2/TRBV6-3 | TGTGCCAGCAGTCAAACCGGGACTACGAGGGGGCTAGTCAATGAGCAGTTCTTC | CASSQTGTTRGLVNEQFF
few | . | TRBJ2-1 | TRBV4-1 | TGCGCCAGCAGCCAAGATTTCGTAGTAGGGGAATACAATGAGCAGTTCTTC | CASSQDFVVGEYNEQFF
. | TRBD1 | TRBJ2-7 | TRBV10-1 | TGCGCCAGCAGTAGAGGACAGGCCTACGAGCAGTACTTC | CASSRGQAYEQYF
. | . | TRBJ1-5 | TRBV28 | TGTGCCAGCAGTTTTGGCTGGGGGGACAATCAGCCCCAGCATTTT | CASSFGWGDNQPQHF
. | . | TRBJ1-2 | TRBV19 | TGTGCCAGTAGTATAGGTCTGGGGTACTATGGCTACACCTTC | CASSIGLGYYGYTF
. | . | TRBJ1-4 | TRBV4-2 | TGTGCCAGCAGCCAAGACGCCAGGGGAACTAATGAAAAACTGTTTTTT | CASSQDARGTNEKLFF
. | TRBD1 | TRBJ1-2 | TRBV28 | TGTGCCAGCAGTTCAACCCTGAGGGACAGGTTAGACTATGGCTACACCTTC | CASSSTLRDRLDYGYTF
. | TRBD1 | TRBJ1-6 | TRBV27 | TGTGCCAGCAGTCACCGACAGGGGCAAAGGTCCTATAATTCACCCCTCCACTTT | CASSHRQGQRSYNSPLHF
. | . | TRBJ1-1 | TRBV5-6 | TGTGCCAGCAGCTTGGACAGGGACTGGGACACTGAAGCTTTCTTT | CASSLDRDWDTEAFF
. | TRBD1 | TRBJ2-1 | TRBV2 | TGTGCCAGCGGTGGACAGGGCAATGAGCAGTTCTTC | CASGGQGNEQFF
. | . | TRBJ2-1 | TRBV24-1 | TGTGCCACCAGCCAGGCCGGACGGGATGAGCAGTTCTTC | CATSQAGRDEQFF
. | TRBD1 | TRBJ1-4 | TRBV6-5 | TGTGCCAGCAGGCCCGGGACAGATGAAAAACTGTTTTTT | CASRPGTDEKLFF
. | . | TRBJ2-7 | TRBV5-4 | TGTGCCAGCAGCTGGGGACCGAGCTCCTACGAGCAGTACTTC | CASSWGPSSYEQYF